Shown below are 19 T cell receptor beta chains from a single sample sequenced in a study of blood T cells in healthy people across ages. Through a sample-barcoded 5' primer and a J-beta primer mix, a second PCR was run for about 6 to 11 cycles. TCRdb reanalysed the 5' RACE reads using MiXCR and keeps one entry per CDR3 protein. The sample includes over 600,000 distinct CDR3 sequences, more than 50% of them seen just once. The sample comprised blood. The receptors were sampled from a man in his forties in good health.

The chain combines TRBV7-2 with TRBJ2-2; 9 bases line up with TRBD2. This CDR3 contains 17 residues. Looked up from germline, CDR1 is SGHTA and CDR2 is FQGNSA. V lost 2 bases, J lost 5 bases, and 9 bases stayed unmatched. The CDR3 loop reads CASSLNPQRGETGELFF. CDR3 coding DNA: TGTGCCAGCAGCTTAAATCCCCAGCGGGGGGAGACCGGGGAGCTGTTTTTT.

This chain joins TRBV25-1 and TRBJ2-1; 10 bases are a match to TRBD2. Germline lookup yields CDR1 MGHDK and CDR2 SYGVNS. After removal of 1 base from V and 5 bases from J, the junction contained 8 bases not matched to a gene. This CDR3 is built from 17 residues. The CDR3 sequence is CASSESKSGRAHNEQFF. CDR3 DNA sequence: TGTGCCAGCAGTGAATCTAAGAGCGGGAGGGCCCACAATGAGCAGTTCTTC.

This clonotype was counted a few times. This chain links TRBV28 with TRBJ2-7, with D unresolved. V lost 2 bases to trimming and J lost 2 bases, with 13 bases between them. This CDR3 has 15 amino acids. The V gene's germline CDR1 is MDHEN and CDR2 SYDVKM. In nucleotides, the CDR3 is TGTGCCAGCAGTTTAAGGGTGGGCAGCCCCTACGAGCAGTACTTC. This sequence encodes CASSLRVGSPYEQYF.

This chain links TRBV7-3 with TRBJ2-1; 11 nucleotides line up with TRBD2. Germline-derived CDR1 and CDR2 are SGHTA and FQGTGA. The V gene end was trimmed by 0 bases and the J gene end by 4 bases; junction bases not matched to a gene: 8. This CDR3 comprises 18 residues. The CDR3 DNA sequence: TGTGCCAGCAGCTTAACCCCTATTTCTAGCGGGGGGTACAATGAGCAGTTCTTC. Translating gives CASSLTPISSGGYNEQFF.

The J gene is TRBJ2-3, the V gene TRBV6-5; the match to TRBD1 covers 9 bases. This CDR3 contains 16 residues. Germline CDR1 and CDR2: MNHEY and SVGAGI. V shed 3 bases and J 0 bases; nucleotides not matched to a gene: 4. This chain's CDR3 is CASSYLGTGSTDTQYF. The DNA for the CDR3 is TGTGCCAGCAGTTATCTGGGGACAGGGAGCACAGATACGCAGTATTTT.

V and J are TRBV29-1 and TRBJ2-5; D remains ambiguous. The CDR3 has 11 amino acids. V lost 2 bases and J 11 bases, leaving 12 bases between the germline ends. CDR1 is SQVTM, CDR2 ANQGSEA, per germline. CDR3 nucleotide sequence: TGCAGCGTTGAAAGGTTGAATGAGCAGTACTTC. It specifies CSVERLNEQYF. The full variable domain, completed using reference TRBV29-1 and TRBJ2-5, is SAVISQKPSRDICQRGTSLTIQCQVDSQVTMMFWYRQQPGQSLTLIATANQGSEATYESGFVIDKFPISRPNLTFSTLTVSNMSPEDSSIYLCSVERLNEQYFGPGTRLLVL.

V is TRBV29-1 and J is TRBJ2-5, with unresolved D. Gene TRBJ2-7 matches the end of the DNA better, so the J call may be wrong. Germline V gives CDR1 SQVTM, CDR2 ANQGSEA. This CDR3 is built from 14 residues. The CDR3: CSVEKGFLFYEQYF. DNA of the CDR3: TGCAGCGTTGAAAAGGGTTTTTTATTCTACGAGCAGTACTTC.

The chain couples TRBV5-1 to TRBJ2-5; a possible D gene is TRBD1 (6 bases). V was trimmed by 0 bases and J by 11 bases, leaving 20 bases between them. The V gene's germline CDR1 is SGHRS and CDR2 YFSETQ. CDR3 length equals 15 residues. The CDR3 loop reads CASSLEGFGGNEQYF. The CDR3 coding sequence is TGCGCCAGCAGCTTGGAGGGGTTTGGGGGCAATGAGCAGTACTTC.

The rearrangement links TRBV6-5 to TRBJ1-4; 7 nucleotides align to TRBD1. The V and J ends lost 2 bases and 5 bases, in that order; junction bases with no gene match: 5. Per the germline V gene, CDR1 is MNHEY and CDR2 is SVGAGI. The CDR3 loop spans 15 amino acids. As DNA, the CDR3 is TGTGCCAGCAGTTACCAGCAGGGGGAAAATGAAAAACTGTTTTTT. Its translation: CASSYQQGENEKLFF.

The J gene is TRBJ1-5, the V gene TRBV19; D may be TRBD1 (6 bases). The germline V and J ends were trimmed by 9 bases and 2 bases, with 20 bases remaining between them. The CDR3 sequence is 16 residues long. CDR1 is LNHDA, CDR2 SQIVND, per germline (reference sequence). CDR3 amino acids: CASSTVGGRGNQPQHF. CDR3 nucleotides: TGTGCCAGCTCTACAGTCGGGGGGCGAGGCAATCAGCCCCAGCATTTT.

The chain recombines TRBV20-1 with TRBJ2-1; D not certain. Deletions cut 2 bases from V and 3 bases from J, with 2 bases between. CDR1 and CDR2 from the germline V gene are DFQATT and SNEGSKA (reference sequence). The CDR3 has 11 residues. CDR3 sequence reads: CSARFYNEQFF. CDR3 sequence (DNA): TGCAGTGCTAGATTCTACAATGAGCAGTTCTTC.

As regards this clonotype: A much larger clone lies one base from this, so it may be a read error. This sequence joins TRBV10-3 and TRBJ2-6; possibly TRBD1 or TRBD2 for D (5 bases each). CDR1 is ENHRY, CDR2 SYGVKD, per germline. CDR3 length equals 14 residues. CDR3 region: CATLRVSGANALTF. The CDR3 DNA is TGTGCCACCCTGCGGGTATCTGGGGCCAACGCCCTGACTTTC.

The chain employs TRBV4-2 and TRBJ2-7; 9 positions agree with TRBD2. J lost 1 base, V lost 1 base, and 5 bases had no gene match. The CDR3 has 16 amino acids. The germline CDR1 and CDR2 sequences are LGHNA and YNFKEQ. The CDR3 here is CASSQVGGRASYEQYF. CDR3 sequence (DNA): TGTGCCAGCAGCCAAGTCGGCGGGAGGGCATCCTACGAGCAGTACTTC.

This chain uses TRBV20-1 with TRBJ2-3; the D is unclear. This CDR3 spans 16 amino acids. The ends were cut back, 0 bases at V and 2 bases at J, with 15 bases in the middle. CDR1 is DFQATT and CDR2 is SNEGSKA in the germline V gene (reference sequence). CDR3 sequence reads: CSARDGYGGSTDTQYF. CDR3 DNA sequence: TGCAGTGCTAGAGATGGTTACGGCGGTTCCACAGATACGCAGTATTTT.

The rearrangement joins TRBV5-1 to TRBJ1-6, with a possible D match to TRBD1 (5 bases). V dropped 1 base and J dropped 8 bases, with 16 bases sitting between them. The length of the CDR3 is 16 residues. Germline V CDR1 and CDR2: SGHRS, YFSETQ. CDR3 bases: TGCGCCAGCAGCTTGCTCCGGGAAGGGACGGATTCACCCCTCCACTTT. Amino acid sequence: CASSLLREGTDSPLHF.

This clonotype was seen a handful of times. This chain uses TRBV20-1 with TRBJ2-3; 7 nucleotides line up with TRBD2. From germline, CDR1 is DFQATT and CDR2 SNEGSKA (reference sequence). CDR3 size: 12 residues. The CDR3 region has the DNA TGCGGTTGGGGGGGAGGCCCAGATACGCAGTATTTT. It specifies CGWGGGPDTQYF.

V gene TRBV2 combines with J gene TRBJ2-5; a possible D gene is TRBD1 (6 bases). CDR3 size: 13 residues. Trimming removed 6 bases from V and 2 bases from J, with 10 bases in between. The germline V gene encodes CDR1 SNHLY and CDR2 FYNNEI. For the CDR3, the DNA is TGTGCCAGCAGGCGACAGGTTCAAGAGACCCAGTACTTC. Its translation is CASRRQVQETQYF. Looking up the rest from reference TRBV2 and TRBJ2-5 gives the full variable domain: EPEVTQTPSHQVTQMGQEVILRCVPISNHLYFYWYRQILGQKVEFLVSFYNNEISEKSEIFDDQFSVERPDGSNFTLKIRSTKLEDSAMYFCASRRQVQETQYFGPGTRLLVL.

This clonotype has just a few counts. The CDR3 DNA reads TGCAGTGCTAGATACGGGACAGGGCTTACTGAAGCTTTCTTT. This sequence encodes CSARYGTGLTEAFF. The rearrangement links TRBV20-1 to TRBJ1-1, with 9 bases lining up with TRBD1. The CDR3 consists of 14 residues. The germline gives CDR1 DFQATT, CDR2 SNEGSKA (reference sequence). The trim removed 2 bases at V and 5 bases at J, leaving 6 bases unmatched.

This clonotype was counted between two and nine times. V usage is TRBV7-3 and J usage is TRBJ2-7; TRBD2 matches at 10 bases. The ends lost 3 bases at V and 0 bases at J; junction bases unmatched: 14. Germline V lookup: CDR1 SGHTA, CDR2 FQGTGA. CDR3 size: 19 residues. The CDR3 DNA follows: TGTGCCAGCAGCTTGACTTCACTCCTCAGCGGGAGGGCCTCCTACGAGCAGTACTTC. This encodes CASSLTSLLSGRASYEQYF.